The clone carrying this T cell receptor beta chain appeared a few times. What it binds is not known. Both 60 Vbeta primers and 13 Jbeta primers went into the PCR. Using immunoSEQ multiplex PCR, the repertoire was profiled, and TCRdb retains in-frame clones only, with some absent. This sample has fewer than 150,000 clones, with around 79% found just once. The data belong to a study of cytomegalovirus exposure and HLA in healthy donors. Regarding the study as a whole: Many donors carried some public TCRs, although rarity characterized most TCR sequences. According to an earlier analysis, most TCR beta V segments yielded productive rearrangements about 87% or about 30% of the time.

The CDR3 has 15 amino acids. V lost 5 bases to trimming and J lost 4 bases, with 17 bases between them. The germline V gene has CDR1 LNHDA and CDR2 SQIVND (reference sequence). The sequencing input was PBMCs. The sequence was collected from a male donor in good health and CMV-seronegative. J is TRBJ2-5 and V is TRBV19, with D perhaps matching TRBD2 (6 bases). CDR3 nucleotides: TGTGCCAGTAGTTTTGGGGGGTCGTTGAGAGAGACCCAGTACTTC. It encodes CASSFGGSLRETQYF.